The 15 T cell receptor beta chains below all came from one sample that was sequenced in a study of blood T cell repertoires in COVID-19. The method was immunoSEQ multiplex PCR; TCRdb's version includes in-frame clones alone and lacks a portion of them. In the table there are 150,000 to 190,000 clones, more than 65% of which are singletons. Material for sequencing was peripheral blood. These receptor sequences come from a woman between 50 and 59 years old with acute or convalescent COVID-19.

The chain has TRBV2 and TRBJ2-7, with TRBD2 matching 7 bases. Trimming cost V 3 bases and J 0 bases; bases outside gene matches: 5. CDR3 length equals 15 residues. Germline V gives CDR1 SNHLY, CDR2 FYNNEI. The CDR3 here is CASSEGRASSYEQYF. CDR3 bases: TGTGCCAGCAGTGAGGGGAGGGCCTCCTCCTACGAGCAGTACTTC. The whole variable domain, remainder taken from reference TRBV2 and TRBJ2-7, is EPEVTQTPSHQVTQMGQEVILRCVPISNHLYFYWYRQILGQKVEFLVSFYNNEISEKSEIFDDQFSVERPDGSNFTLKIRSTKLEDSAMYFCASSEGRASSYEQYFGPGTRLTVT.

The rearrangement uses TRBV7-2 and TRBJ2-4, with D maybe TRBD1 (5 bases). The CDR3 extends over 15 amino acids. The germline CDR1 and CDR2 sequences are SGHTA and FQGNSA. The germline V and J ends were trimmed by 2 bases and 8 bases, with 16 bases remaining between them. CDR3 sequence reads: CASSLLGAVSDIQYF. The CDR3, as DNA: TGTGCCAGCAGCTTATTAGGGGCGGTTTCGGACATTCAGTACTTC.

The chain recombines TRBV11-1 with TRBJ1-4; possible D gene TRBD1, 6 bases. The CDR3 runs 15 residues. With 5 bases removed from V and 1 base from J, the gap between germline ends came to 11 bases. The germline gives CDR1 SGHAT, CDR2 FQDESV (reference sequence). CDR3 bases: TGTGCCAGCAGCCTTGGACAGTTAACTAATGAAAAACTGTTTTTT. Its protein product is CASSLGQLTNEKLFF.

This chain connects TRBV7-2 to TRBJ2-1; D may be TRBD1 (6 bases). CDR1 and CDR2 from the germline V gene are SGHTA and FQGNSA. The CDR3 runs to 13 residues. The germline V and J ends were trimmed by 2 bases and 7 bases, with 9 bases remaining between them. CDR3: CASSLMRGNEQFF. The DNA of the CDR3 is TGTGCCAGCAGCTTAATGAGGGGGAATGAGCAGTTCTTC. Supplemented by reference TRBV7-2 and TRBJ2-1, the full variable domain reads GAGVSQSPSNKVTEKGKDVELRCDPISGHTALYWYRQSLGQGLEFLIYFQGNSAPDKSGLPSDRFSAERTGGSVSTLTIQRTQQEDSAVYLCASSLMRGNEQFFGPGTRLTVL.

The DNA of the CDR3 is TGTGCCAGCTCACCACTACAGGGGGCGGATACGCAGTATTTT. Protein product: CASSPLQGADTQYF. The chain has TRBV18 and TRBJ2-3; 9 bases agree with TRBD1. Looked up from germline, CDR1 is KGHSH and CDR2 is LQKENI. Trimming took 1 base from V and 6 from J; bases not matched to a gene: 2. The CDR3 runs 14 residues. Variable domain in full (rest from reference TRBV18 and TRBJ2-3): NAGVMQNPRHLVRRRGQEARLRCSPMKGHSHVYWYRQLPEEGLKFMVYLQKENIIDESGMPKERFSAEFPKEGPSILRIQQVVRGDSAAYFCASSPLQGADTQYFGPGTRLTVL.

This clone was recorded once. The chain has TRBV2 and TRBJ1-1; tentative D call: TRBD1 (5 bases). From germline, CDR1 is SNHLY and CDR2 FYNNEI. The CDR3 consists of 14 residues. V was pared by 6 bases and J by 1 base, with 12 bases between. The chain's CDR3 is CASRPGLWNTEAFF. The CDR3 bases are TGTGCCAGCAGACCGGGACTCTGGAACACTGAAGCTTTCTTT.

The chain has TRBV4-3 and TRBJ1-4; 9 bases are shared with TRBD1. Germline CDR1 reads LGHNA; CDR2 reads YSLEER. Losses at the gene ends were 1 base for V and 8 bases for J; bases not matched to a gene: 5. The CDR3 extends over 15 amino acids. The CDR3 DNA sequence: TGCGCCAGCAGCCAAGGGACAGGGGTTGGGGAAAAACTGTTTTTT. Its protein is CASSQGTGVGEKLFF.

This chain uses TRBV7-9 with TRBJ1-1; unclear D gene. Trimming removed 2 bases at V and 1 base at J, with 8 bases between. There are 14 residues in the CDR3. The germline CDR1 and CDR2 sequences are SEHNR and FQNEAQ (reference sequence). The CDR3 DNA reads as TGTGCCAGCAGCTTACCGGGAGGGAACACTGAAGCTTTCTTT. Protein sequence: CASSLPGGNTEAFF.

This clone was picked up one time. The chain carries TRBV27 and TRBJ1-4, with 8 bases aligning to TRBD1. V trimming: 5 bases; J trimming: 8 bases; junction bases outside the gene matches: 10. The CDR3 is 15 amino acids. The germline gives CDR1 MNHEY, CDR2 SMNVEV (reference sequence). CDR3 amino acids: CASSARTGNGEKLFF. CDR3 coding DNA: TGTGCCAGCAGTGCCAGGACAGGGAATGGGGAAAAACTGTTTTTT.

This clone appeared once. This chain joins TRBV27 and TRBJ2-7; the D gene is possibly TRBD2 (6 bases). In germline, CDR1 is MNHEY, CDR2 SMNVEV (reference sequence). With 1 base removed from V and 2 bases from J, the gap between germline ends came to 12 bases. This CDR3 spans 15 amino acids. The CDR3 DNA reads as TGTGCCAGCAGTTTATATTGGGGGGAAGCCTACGAGCAGTACTTC. It translates to CASSLYWGEAYEQYF.

The genes are TRBV24-1 and TRBJ2-7, with 9 bases aligning to TRBD1. The CDR3 has 13 amino acids. The ends lost 11 bases at V and 3 bases at J; junction bases unmatched: 7. CDR1 KGHDR and CDR2 SFDVKD come from the germline V gene. The DNA for the CDR3 is TGTGCCATCGTTTGGGACAGGGTCTACGAGCAGTACTTC. As protein: CAIVWDRVYEQYF.

The rearrangement uses TRBV5-6 and TRBJ2-2; 7 bases are shared with TRBD1. The length of the CDR3 is 15 residues. Unmatched junction bases numbered 3, after V lost 0 bases and J lost 4 bases. Germline CDR1 SGHDT, CDR2 YYEEEE. The CDR3 region has the DNA TGTGCCAGCAGCTTGGGACAGGGAGTCACCGGGGAGCTGTTTTTT. Translated: CASSLGQGVTGELFF.

V and J are TRBV7-8 and TRBJ1-6, with TRBD1 matching 8 bases. The trim removed 4 bases at V and 10 bases at J, leaving 6 bases unmatched. This CDR3 is built from 14 residues. CDR1 is SGHVS, CDR2 FQNEAQ, per germline. For the CDR3, the DNA is TGTGCCAGCAGCTCCGGACAGGGATCCTCACCCCTCCACTTT. As protein: CASSSGQGSSPLHF.

On this clone itself: A junction end diverges from the germline sequence, so it may reflect a read error. The chain uses TRBV5-8 and TRBJ1-2; D might be TRBD1 (5 bases). CDR1 SGHTS and CDR2 YDEGEE come from the germline V gene. The CDR3 is 14 amino acids. CDR3 protein: CASSVSPGDYGYTF. The CDR3 DNA is TGTGCCAGCAGCGTGAGCCCCGGGGACTATGGCTATACCTTC.

This chain links TRBV9 with TRBJ2-5; a possible D gene is TRBD2 (5 bases). Germline values: CDR1 SGDLS, CDR2 YYNGEE. The CDR3 is 16 amino acids. V was clipped by 0 bases and J by 2 bases, with 14 bases between them. The CDR3 is CASSVGRSGNQETQYF. In nucleotides, the CDR3 is TGTGCCAGCAGCGTAGGGCGTTCGGGGAATCAAGAGACCCAGTACTTC.